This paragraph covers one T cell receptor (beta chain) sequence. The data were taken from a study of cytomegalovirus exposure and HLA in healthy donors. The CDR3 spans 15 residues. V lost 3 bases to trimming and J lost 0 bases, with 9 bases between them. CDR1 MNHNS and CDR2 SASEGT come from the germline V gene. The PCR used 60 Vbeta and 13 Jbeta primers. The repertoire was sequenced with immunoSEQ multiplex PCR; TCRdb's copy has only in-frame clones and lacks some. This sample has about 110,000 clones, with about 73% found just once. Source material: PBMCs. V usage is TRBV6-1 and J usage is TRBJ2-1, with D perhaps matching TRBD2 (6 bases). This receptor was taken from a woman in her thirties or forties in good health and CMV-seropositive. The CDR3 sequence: CASSEDGSSYNEQFF. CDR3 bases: TGTGCCAGCAGTGAGGACGGGAGCTCCTACAATGAGCAGTTCTTC.